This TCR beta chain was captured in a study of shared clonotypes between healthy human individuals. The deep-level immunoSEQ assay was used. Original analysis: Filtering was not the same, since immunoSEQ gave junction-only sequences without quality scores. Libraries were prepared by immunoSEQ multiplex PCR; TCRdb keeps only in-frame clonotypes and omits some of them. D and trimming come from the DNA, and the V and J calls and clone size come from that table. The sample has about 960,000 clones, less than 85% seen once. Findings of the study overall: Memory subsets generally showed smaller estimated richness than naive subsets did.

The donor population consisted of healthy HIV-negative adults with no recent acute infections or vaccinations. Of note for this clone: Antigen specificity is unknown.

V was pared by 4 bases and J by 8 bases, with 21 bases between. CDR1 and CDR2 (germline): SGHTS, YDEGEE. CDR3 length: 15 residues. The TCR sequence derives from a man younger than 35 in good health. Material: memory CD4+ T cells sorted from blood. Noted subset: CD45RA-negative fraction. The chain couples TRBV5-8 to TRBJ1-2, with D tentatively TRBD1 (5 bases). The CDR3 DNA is TGTGCCAGCAGCGGTGCAGTGGGGAGGGACTGGGGCTACACCTTC. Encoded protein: CASSGAVGRDWGYTF.